The 20 T cell receptor beta chains listed next were all sequenced from one sample in a study of cytomegalovirus exposure and HLA in healthy donors. 13 Jbeta primers and 60 Vbeta primers were used for the PCR. The repertoire was sequenced with immunoSEQ multiplex PCR; TCRdb's copy has only in-frame clones and lacks some. The data show around 150,000 clones, approximately 81% seen once. The specimen was PBMCs. Receptors originate from a woman in her thirties or forties in good health and CMV-seropositive.

The chain uses TRBV13 and TRBJ1-2; D possibly corresponds to TRBD1 (5 bases). Trimming left V 4 bases short and J 2 bases short, with 17 bases between. CDR3 length: 16 residues. Germline V lookup: CDR1 PRHDT, CDR2 FYEKMQ (reference sequence). CDR3 residues: CASSSLTARGNYGYTF. In nucleotides, the CDR3 is TGTGCCAGCAGCTCCTTGACCGCGCGGGGGAACTATGGCTACACCTTC.

The CDR3 DNA sequence: TGTGCCAGCGAGTGGGGGGACGAGCAGTACTTC. It codes for CASEWGDEQYF. V and J are TRBV6-5 and TRBJ2-5; TRBD2 is a possible D gene (6 bases). The end of the DNA is better explained by TRBJ2-7, so the J call may be wrong. Germline CDR1 reads MNHEY; CDR2 reads SVGAGI. The CDR3 extends over 11 amino acids.

V is TRBV11-2 and J is TRBJ2-5; TRBD1 might be the D (6 bases). With the DNA end fitting TRBJ2-7 better, the J assignment may be wrong. Per the germline V gene, CDR1 is SGHAT and CDR2 is FQNNGV. The CDR3 runs to 13 residues. The CDR3 coding sequence is TGTGCCAGCAGCCCGGACAGATACTACGAGCAGTACTTC. Translated: CASSPDRYYEQYF.

J is TRBJ1-2 and V is TRBV9, with 9 nucleotides matching TRBD1. Germline V lookup: CDR1 SGDLS, CDR2 YYNGEE. Losses at the gene ends were 4 bases for V and 8 bases for J; bases not matched to a gene: 9. The CDR3 length is 14 residues. CDR3 sequence: CASSFKDRGGGYTF. The CDR3 DNA follows: TGTGCCAGCAGCTTCAAAGACAGGGGGGGCGGCTACACCTTC. The variable domain in full, completed from reference TRBV9 and TRBJ1-2, reads DSGVTQTPKHLITATGQRVTLRCSPRSGDLSVYWYQQSLDQGLQFLIQYYNGEERAKGNILERFSAQQFPDLHSELNLSSLELGDSALYFCASSFKDRGGGYTFGSGTRLTVV.

This rearrangement joins TRBV28 to TRBJ2-7, with TRBD1 as a possible D gene (5 bases). The CDR3 loop spans 11 amino acids. V lost 9 bases to trimming and J lost 5 bases, with 11 bases between them. The V gene's germline CDR1 is MDHEN and CDR2 SYDVKM. The CDR3 bases are TGTGCCAGTTCAGGGCGCAACGAGCAGTACTTC. Protein: CASSGRNEQYF.

The chain has TRBV6-5 and TRBJ1-2; D perhaps matches TRBD1 (6 bases). This CDR3 has 13 residues. Germline values: CDR1 MNHEY, CDR2 SVGAGI. V lost 5 bases, J lost 5 bases, and 12 bases lay in between. The CDR3 DNA reads as TGTGCCAGCAGTGTTCAGGGGCATTATGGCTACACCTTC. Translating it yields CASSVQGHYGYTF.

The chain joins TRBV19 to TRBJ1-2; no clear D. The CDR3 contains 15 residues. Germline loops: CDR1 LNHDA, CDR2 SQIVND (reference sequence). V lost 4 bases to trimming and J lost 5 bases, with 17 bases between them. CDR3 bases: TGTGCCAGTAGTACGGAGGGCAGGAAGACTTATGGCTACACCTTC. Protein sequence: CASSTEGRKTYGYTF.

The chain has TRBV19 and TRBJ2-3, with D possibly TRBD2 on 5 matching bases. Germline V gene data show CDR1 as LNHDA and CDR2 as SQIVND (reference sequence). Trimming cost V 5 bases and J 4 bases, with 19 bases left between them. The CDR3 sequence is 16 residues long. The CDR3 here is CASSENPRGRADTQYF. CDR3 DNA: TGTGCCAGTAGTGAGAACCCGCGAGGGCGGGCAGATACGCAGTATTTT.

This rearrangement joins TRBV18 to TRBJ2-3, with 7 bases that match TRBD1. CDR1 and CDR2 from the germline V gene are KGHSH and LQKENI. The CDR3 runs 17 residues. Trimming took 1 base from V and 0 from J; bases not matched to a gene: 7. CDR3 coding DNA: TGTGCCAGCTCACCACTCTCAGGGGGAACTAGCACAGATACGCAGTATTTT. Protein sequence: CASSPLSGGTSTDTQYF.

V usage is TRBV18 and J usage is TRBJ2-7; TRBD1 aligns across 7 bases. The V segment lost 3 bases and the J segment 5 bases; nucleotides outside the gene matches: 10. Germline CDR1 and CDR2: KGHSH and LQKENI. The CDR3 runs 15 residues. The CDR3, as DNA: TGTGCCAGCTCACCCTCGGGACAGACCGTTCACGAGCAGTACTTC. This gives the protein CASSPSGQTVHEQYF. The entire variable domain, with the rest obtained from reference TRBV18 and TRBJ2-7, is as follows: NAGVMQNPRHLVRRRGQEARLRCSPMKGHSHVYWYRQLPEEGLKFMVYLQKENIIDESGMPKERFSAEFPKEGPSILRIQQVVRGDSAAYFCASSPSGQTVHEQYFGPGTRLTVT.

A note on this clone: This sample also contains other DNA sequences that code for the same CDR3. The genes are TRBV5-1 and TRBJ2-6, with D perhaps TRBD2 (5 bases). The V end was cut by 0 bases, the J end by 3 bases, with 7 bases between. The CDR3 is 15 amino acids. Germline V gene sequence: CDR1 SGHRS, CDR2 YFSETQ. The CDR3 loop is CASSLGGSGANVLTF. The CDR3 DNA sequence: TGCGCCAGCAGCTTGGGAGGGAGTGGGGCCAACGTCCTGACTTTC.

The J gene is TRBJ2-7, the V gene TRBV10-3, with 9 bases fitting TRBD2. The CDR3 is made up of 13 amino acids. Germline assignment: CDR1 ENHRY and CDR2 SYGVKD. The junction had 5 bases not matched to a gene; V was cut back by 7 bases and J by 4 bases. Written as DNA, the CDR3 is TGTGCCATCACTCCTAGCGGGACATACGAGCAGTACTTC. Translated, it gives CAITPSGTYEQYF.

This chain links TRBV2 with TRBJ2-3; 14 nucleotides line up with TRBD2. Germline V gene sequence: CDR1 SNHLY, CDR2 FYNNEI. The CDR3 is made up of 19 amino acids. Trimming at V came to 6 bases and at J to 1 base, leaving 12 bases not matched to a gene. The CDR3 bases are TGTGCCAGCAGGGAGACAAGACTAGCGGGAGGGCGCGGCACAGATACGCAGTATTTT. It codes for CASRETRLAGGRGTDTQYF. Based on the CDR3 plus reference TRBV2 and TRBJ2-3, the full variable domain is EPEVTQTPSHQVTQMGQEVILRCVPISNHLYFYWYRQILGQKVEFLVSFYNNEISEKSEIFDDQFSVERPDGSNFTLKIRSTKLEDSAMYFCASRETRLAGGRGTDTQYFGPGTRLTVL.

This chain links TRBV5-4 with TRBJ2-5; D remains ambiguous. Germline V gene lookup returns CDR1 SGHNT and CDR2 YYREEE (reference sequence). The CDR3 has 13 amino acids. V lost 4 bases to trimming and J lost 0 bases, with 7 bases between them. The CDR3 bases are TGTGCCAGCAGCCCCAGTGACCAAGAGACCCAGTACTTC. It codes for CASSPSDQETQYF.

The gene calls are TRBV19 and TRBJ2-5, with D possibly TRBD1 on 5 matching bases. The tail of the sequence fits TRBJ2-7 better, so the J call may be wrong. This CDR3 has 14 amino acids. Germline CDR1 is LNHDA and CDR2 is SQIVND (reference sequence). The CDR3 nucleotides are TGTGCCAGTAGTATACTTGGACAATCCTACGAGCAGTACTTC. Amino acid sequence: CASSILGQSYEQYF.

The chain combines TRBV29-1 with TRBJ2-1; D is unclear. CDR1 and CDR2 from the germline V gene are SQVTM and ANQGSEA. The CDR3 consists of 10 residues. Trimming cost V 2 bases and J 10 bases, with 6 bases left between them. CDR3 coding DNA: TGCAGCGTTGAAATACGGGAGCAGTTCTTC. Translated: CSVEIREQFF.

The chain is built from TRBV4-3 and TRBJ2-7, with 8 positions matching TRBD1. The germline V gene encodes CDR1 LGHNA and CDR2 YSLEER. CDR3 length equals 14 residues. The ends lost 1 base at V and 4 bases at J; junction bases unmatched: 3. Here the CDR3 reads CASSQVNRGYEQYF. The CDR3 nucleotides read TGCGCCAGCAGCCAAGTGAACAGGGGGTACGAGCAGTACTTC.

As concerns this clone: One end of the junction fails to match germline, which may point to a read error. J is TRBJ2-7 and V is TRBV7-9; 7 bases are a match to TRBD1. This CDR3 has 12 residues. The germline V gene has CDR1 SEHNR and CDR2 FQNEAQ (reference sequence). The CDR3 nucleotides read TGTTCCAGCAGCCGACAGGGCGAGTGGCAGTACTTC. Translation: CSSSRQGEWQYF.

The chain joins TRBV5-6 to TRBJ2-7; tentative D call: TRBD2 (5 bases). The V end lost 4 bases, the J end lost 3 bases, and 11 bases lay between the germline ends. This CDR3 has 13 residues. CDR1 and CDR2 from the germline V gene are SGHDT and YYEEEE. The CDR3 is CASSIGRGYEQYF. The CDR3 region has the DNA TGTGCCAGCAGCATCGGACGGGGCTACGAGCAGTACTTC.

The chain couples TRBV10-3 to TRBJ2-7; maybe TRBD2 (6 bases). This CDR3 spans 14 amino acids. Deletions cut 0 bases from V and 1 base from J, with 7 bases between. Per germline, CDR1 ENHRY and CDR2 SYGVKD. The CDR3: CAISESGTSYEQYF. The CDR3 region has the DNA TGTGCCATCAGTGAGTCGGGGACTTCCTACGAGCAGTACTTC.